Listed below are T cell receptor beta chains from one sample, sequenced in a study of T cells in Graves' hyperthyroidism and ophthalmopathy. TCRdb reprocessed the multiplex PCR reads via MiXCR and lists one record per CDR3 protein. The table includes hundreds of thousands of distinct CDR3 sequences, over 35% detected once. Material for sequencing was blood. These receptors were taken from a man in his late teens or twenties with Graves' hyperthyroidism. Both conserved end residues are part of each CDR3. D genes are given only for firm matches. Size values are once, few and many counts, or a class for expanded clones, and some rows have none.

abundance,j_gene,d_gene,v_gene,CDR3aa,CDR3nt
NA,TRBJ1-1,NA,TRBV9,CASSVDTGDTEAFF,TGTGCCAGCAGCGTAGATACCGGGGACACTGAAGCTTTCTTT
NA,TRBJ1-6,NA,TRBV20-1,CSAHGGAGVSPLHF,TGCAGTGCTCACGGGGGGGCGGGGGTTTCACCCCTCCACTTT
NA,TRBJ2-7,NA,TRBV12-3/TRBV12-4,CASSSAPGPYEQYF,TGTGCCAGCAGTTCCGCCCCAGGACCGTACGAGCAGTACTTC
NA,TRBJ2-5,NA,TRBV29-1,CSVGYGQETQYF,TGCAGCGTTGGATATGGCCAAGAGACCCAGTACTTC
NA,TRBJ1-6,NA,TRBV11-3,CASSLGGAAYSPLHF,TGTGCCAGCAGCTTAGGGGGGGCCGCTTATTCACCCCTCCACTTT
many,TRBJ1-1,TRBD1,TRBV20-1,CSAPMGQVMNTEAFF,TGCAGTGCTCCGATGGGACAGGTGATGAACACTGAAGCTTTCTTT
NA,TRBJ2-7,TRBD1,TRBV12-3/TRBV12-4,CASSPQGAGYGQYF,TGTGCCAGCAGTCCCCAGGGGGCAGGGTACGGGCAGTACTTC
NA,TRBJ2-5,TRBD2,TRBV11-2,CASSQELGLAGWETQYF,TGTGCCAGCAGCCAAGAGCTCGGACTAGCGGGCTGGGAGACCCAGTACTTC
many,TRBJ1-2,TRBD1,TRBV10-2,CASTRGPDTYGYTF,TGCGCCAGCACCAGGGGGCCCGACACCTATGGCTACACCTTC
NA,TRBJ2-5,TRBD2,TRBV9,CASSGAGGGDGTQYF,TGTGCCAGCAGCGGAGCGGGAGGGGGGGACGGGACCCAGTACTTC
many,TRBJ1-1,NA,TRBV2,CASRATDRNTEAFF,TGTGCCAGCAGAGCTACCGACCGGAACACTGAAGCTTTCTTT
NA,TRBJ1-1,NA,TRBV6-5,CASSYDGAGRNTEAFF,TGTGCCAGCAGTTACGACGGAGCCGGGCGGAACACTGAAGCTTTCTTT
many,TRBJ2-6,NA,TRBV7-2,CASSFQSSGANVLTF,TGTGCCAGCAGCTTTCAGAGCTCTGGGGCCAACGTCCTGACTTTC
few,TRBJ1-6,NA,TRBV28,CASSRVGYNSPLHF,TGTGCCAGCAGTCGGGTGGGCTATAATTCACCCCTCCACTTT
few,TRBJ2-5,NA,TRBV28,CASSPWTTGGETQYF,TGTGCCAGCAGTCCCTGGACTACCGGAGGAGAGACCCAGTACTTC
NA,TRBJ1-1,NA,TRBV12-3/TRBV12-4,CASRSADTEAFF,TGTGCCAGCAGGTCGGCCGACACTGAAGCTTTCTTT
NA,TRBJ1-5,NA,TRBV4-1,CASSQDITQPQHF,TGCGCCAGCAGCCAAGACATAACTCAGCCCCAGCATTTT
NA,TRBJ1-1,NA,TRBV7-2,CASSFPAVGAPNTEAFF,TGTGCCAGCAGCTTCCCCGCGGTAGGCGCACCCAACACTGAAGCTTTCTTT
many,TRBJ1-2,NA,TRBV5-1,CASSLGTAYYGYTF,TGCGCCAGCAGCTTGGGTACGGCTTACTATGGCTACACCTTC